Listed here are 3 T cell receptor beta chains from one sample, sequenced in a study of blood T cells in healthy people across ages. Through a sample-barcoded 5' primer and a J-beta primer mix, a second PCR was run for roughly 7 to 11 cycles. TCRdb re-called the 5' RACE reads through MiXCR, storing one row per CDR3 protein. The data contain over 700,000 distinct CDR3 sequences, 40% to 65% of them seen just once; the ten biggest clones take up 40% to 50%. Sequenced sample: blood. The source is a man of 80 years or more in good health.

V usage is TRBV5-6 and J usage is TRBJ2-1, with 9 positions matching TRBD2. The trim removed 0 bases at V and 9 bases at J, leaving 1 base unmatched. The length of the CDR3 is 13 residues. Germline-derived CDR1 and CDR2 are SGHDT and YYEEEE. The CDR3 DNA reads as TGTGCCAGCAGCTTGGGACTAGCGGTTGAGCAGTTCTTC. Translation: CASSLGLAVEQFF.

The chain couples TRBV7-3 to TRBJ1-6; D might be TRBD1 (6 bases). The CDR3 consists of 14 residues. Trimming left V 2 bases short and J 6 bases short, with 8 bases between. The germline CDR1 and CDR2 sequences are SGHTA and FQGTGA. CDR3 sequence reads: CASSLLGGNSPLHF. For the CDR3, the DNA is TGTGCCAGCAGCTTATTAGGGGGTAATTCACCCCTCCACTTT.

A few counts support this clonotype. This chain links TRBV5-1 with TRBJ1-1, with 10 bases fitting TRBD1. With 4 bases clipped from V and 4 bases from J, the junction kept 10 bases outside the gene matches. Germline CDR1 and CDR2: SGHRS and YFSETQ. This CDR3 region has 16 residues. The CDR3 DNA reads as TGCGCCAGCAGCCCAAGGACAGGGGGAGTTAGCACTGAAGCTTTCTTT. It yields the protein CASSPRTGGVSTEAFF.